The subject of this entry is one T cell receptor (beta chain). These data are taken from a study of blood T cell repertoires in COVID-19. Study-wide context: Acute-phase and convalescent COVID-19 samples originated in the United States, Italy and Spain.

In the source study's methods: Estimation of nucleated cell counts relied on the amplification of reference gene primers. The assay was immunoSEQ multiplex PCR, and TCRdb's table has in-frame clones only and misses some. That table gives V, J and clone size, and the DNA gave D and trimming. The table includes about 270,000 clones, 85% to 90% detected once. Trimming took 6 bases from V and 4 from J; bases not matched to a gene: 12. Germline assignment: CDR1 MDHEN and CDR2 SYDVKM. This CDR3 spans 16 amino acids. Participants' reported clinical history set cohort assignment. The chain recombines TRBV28 with TRBJ1-5, with TRBD1 matching 7 bases. This receptor was obtained from a woman between 55 and 75 years old who had recovered from COVID-19. The sequencing sample was made of PBMCs or T cells enriched from blood (not recorded which). The CDR3, as DNA: TGTGCCAGCAGCCCTGAGGGACAGACAATTAATCAGCCCCAGCATTTT. Its protein is CASSPEGQTINQPQHF.